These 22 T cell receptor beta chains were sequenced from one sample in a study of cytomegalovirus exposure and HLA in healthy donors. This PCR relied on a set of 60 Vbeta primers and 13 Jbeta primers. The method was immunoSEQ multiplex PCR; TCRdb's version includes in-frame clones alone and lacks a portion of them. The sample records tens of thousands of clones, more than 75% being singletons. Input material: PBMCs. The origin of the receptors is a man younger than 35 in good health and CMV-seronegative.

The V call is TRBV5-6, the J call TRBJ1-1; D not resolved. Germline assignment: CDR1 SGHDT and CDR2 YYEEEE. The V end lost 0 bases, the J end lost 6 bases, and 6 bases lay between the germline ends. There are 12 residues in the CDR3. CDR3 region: CASSLGAPEAFF. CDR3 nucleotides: TGTGCCAGCAGCTTGGGGGCGCCTGAAGCTTTCTTT.

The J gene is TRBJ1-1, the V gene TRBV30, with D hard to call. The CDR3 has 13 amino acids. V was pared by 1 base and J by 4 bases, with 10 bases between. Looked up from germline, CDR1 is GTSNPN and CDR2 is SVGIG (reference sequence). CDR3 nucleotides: TGTGCCTGGAGTGACGGTGGCGGCACTGAAGCTTTCTTT. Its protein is CAWSDGGGTEAFF.

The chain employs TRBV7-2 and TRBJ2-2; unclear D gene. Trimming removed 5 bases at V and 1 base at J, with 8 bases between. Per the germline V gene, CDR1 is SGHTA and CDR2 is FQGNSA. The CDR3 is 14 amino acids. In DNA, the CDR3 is TGTGCCAGCAGCAATGACAAGAACACCGGGGAGCTGTTTTTT. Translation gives CASSNDKNTGELFF.

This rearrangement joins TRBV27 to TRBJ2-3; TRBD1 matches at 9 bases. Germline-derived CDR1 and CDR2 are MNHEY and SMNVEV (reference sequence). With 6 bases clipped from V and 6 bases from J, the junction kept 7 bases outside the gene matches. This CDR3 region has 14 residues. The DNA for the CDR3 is TGTGCCAGCAGGTACAGGGGGCAAGGGGATACGCAGTATTTT. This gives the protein CASRYRGQGDTQYF.

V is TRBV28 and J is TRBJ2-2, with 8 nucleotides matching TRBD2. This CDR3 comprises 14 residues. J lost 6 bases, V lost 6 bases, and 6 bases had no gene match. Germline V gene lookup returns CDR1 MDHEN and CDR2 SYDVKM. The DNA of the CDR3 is TGTGCCAGCAGCCGGAGCGGGGGTTCCGGGGAGCTGTTTTTT. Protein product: CASSRSGGSGELFF.

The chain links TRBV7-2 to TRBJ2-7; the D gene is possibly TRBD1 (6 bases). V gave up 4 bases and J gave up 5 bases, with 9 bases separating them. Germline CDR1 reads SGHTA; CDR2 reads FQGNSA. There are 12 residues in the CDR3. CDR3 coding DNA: TGTGCCAGCAGCTCACAGGGAAACGAGCAGTACTTC. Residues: CASSSQGNEQYF.

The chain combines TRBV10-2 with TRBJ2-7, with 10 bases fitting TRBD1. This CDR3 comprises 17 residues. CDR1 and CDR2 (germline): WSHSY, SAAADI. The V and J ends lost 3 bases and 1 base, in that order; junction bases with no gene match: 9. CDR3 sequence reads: CASSEAFGDRGSYEQYF. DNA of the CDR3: TGCGCCAGCAGTGAAGCGTTCGGGGACAGGGGTTCCTACGAGCAGTACTTC.

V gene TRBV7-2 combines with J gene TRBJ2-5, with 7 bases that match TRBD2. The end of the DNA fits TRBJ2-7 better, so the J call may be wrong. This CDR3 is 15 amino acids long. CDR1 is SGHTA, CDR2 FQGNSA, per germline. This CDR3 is CASSLEGRVGYEQYF. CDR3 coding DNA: TGTGCCAGCAGCTTAGAGGGGAGGGTAGGCTACGAGCAGTACTTC.

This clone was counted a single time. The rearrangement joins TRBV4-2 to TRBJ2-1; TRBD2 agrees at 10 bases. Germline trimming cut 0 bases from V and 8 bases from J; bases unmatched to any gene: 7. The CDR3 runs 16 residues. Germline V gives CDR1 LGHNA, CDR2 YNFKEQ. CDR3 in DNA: TGTGCCAGCAGCCAAGATGGGGCTAGCGGGAGCGATGAGCAGTTCTTC. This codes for CASSQDGASGSDEQFF.

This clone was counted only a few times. CDR3 sequence reads: CAISDSGQILTEAFF. In nucleotides, the CDR3 is TGTGCCATCAGTGATTCCGGACAGATTCTCACTGAAGCTTTCTTT. The chain recombines TRBV10-3 with TRBJ1-1, with a tentative D call TRBD1 (6 bases). This CDR3 has 15 amino acids. The germline V gene encodes CDR1 ENHRY and CDR2 SYGVKD. Between the trimmed V and J ends, which lost 3 bases and 4 bases, there was a span of 15 bases.

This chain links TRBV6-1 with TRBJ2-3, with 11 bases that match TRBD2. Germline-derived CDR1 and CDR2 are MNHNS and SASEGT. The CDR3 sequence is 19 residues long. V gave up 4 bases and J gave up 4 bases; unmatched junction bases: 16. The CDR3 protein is CASSGFSETSGSTADTQYF. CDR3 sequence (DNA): TGTGCCAGCAGTGGATTTTCGGAAACTAGCGGGAGTACCGCAGATACGCAGTATTTT.

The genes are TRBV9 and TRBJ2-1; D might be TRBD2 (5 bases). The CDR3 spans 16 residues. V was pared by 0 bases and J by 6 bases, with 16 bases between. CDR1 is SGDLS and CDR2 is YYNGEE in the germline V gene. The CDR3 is CASSVAGLASVNEQFF. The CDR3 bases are TGTGCCAGCAGCGTAGCTGGCCTAGCTAGTGTCAATGAGCAGTTCTTC.

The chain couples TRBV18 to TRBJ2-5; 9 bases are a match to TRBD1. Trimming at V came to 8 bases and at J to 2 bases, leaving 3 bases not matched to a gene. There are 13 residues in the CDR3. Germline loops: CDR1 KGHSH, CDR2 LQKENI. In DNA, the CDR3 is TGTGCCAGCGCGACAGGGGGTCAAGAGACCCAGTACTTC. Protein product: CASATGGQETQYF.

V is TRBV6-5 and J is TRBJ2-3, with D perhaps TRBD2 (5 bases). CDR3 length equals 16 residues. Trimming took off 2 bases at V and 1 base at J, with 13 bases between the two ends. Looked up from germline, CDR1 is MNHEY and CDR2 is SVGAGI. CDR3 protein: CASSYVRFGGTDTQYF. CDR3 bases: TGTGCCAGCAGTTACGTACGCTTCGGGGGCACAGATACGCAGTATTTT.

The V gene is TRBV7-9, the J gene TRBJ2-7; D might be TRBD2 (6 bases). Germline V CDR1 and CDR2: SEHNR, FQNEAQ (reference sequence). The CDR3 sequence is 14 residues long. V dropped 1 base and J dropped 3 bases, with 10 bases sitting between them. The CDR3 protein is CASSLVRGGYEQYF. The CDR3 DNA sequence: TGTGCCAGCAGCTTAGTGAGGGGAGGCTACGAGCAGTACTTC.

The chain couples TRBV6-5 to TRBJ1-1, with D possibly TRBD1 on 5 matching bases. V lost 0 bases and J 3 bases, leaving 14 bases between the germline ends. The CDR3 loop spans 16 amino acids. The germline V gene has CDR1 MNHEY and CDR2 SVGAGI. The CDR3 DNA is TGTGCCAGCAGTTACTCGAATACAGGATTGCACACTGAAGCTTTCTTT. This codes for CASSYSNTGLHTEAFF.

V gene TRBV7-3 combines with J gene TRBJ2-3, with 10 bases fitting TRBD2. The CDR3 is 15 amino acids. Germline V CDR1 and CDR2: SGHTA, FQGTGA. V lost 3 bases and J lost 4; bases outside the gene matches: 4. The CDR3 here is CASSLLGTSADTQYF. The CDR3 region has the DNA TGTGCCAGCAGCTTGCTCGGGACTAGCGCAGATACGCAGTATTTT.

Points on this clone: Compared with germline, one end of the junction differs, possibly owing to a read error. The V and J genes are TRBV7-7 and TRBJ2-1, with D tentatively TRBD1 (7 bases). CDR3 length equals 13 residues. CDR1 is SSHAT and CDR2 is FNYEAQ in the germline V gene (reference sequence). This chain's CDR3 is CASSSQGGGEQFF. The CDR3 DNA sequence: TGTGCTAGCAGCTCGCAGGGGGGCGGTGAGCAGTTCTTC.

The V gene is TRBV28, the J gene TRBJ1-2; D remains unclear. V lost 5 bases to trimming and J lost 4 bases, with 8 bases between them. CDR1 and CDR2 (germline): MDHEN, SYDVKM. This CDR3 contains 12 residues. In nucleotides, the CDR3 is TGTGCCAGCAGTCGCGGGCTCTATGGCTACACCTTC. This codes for CASSRGLYGYTF.

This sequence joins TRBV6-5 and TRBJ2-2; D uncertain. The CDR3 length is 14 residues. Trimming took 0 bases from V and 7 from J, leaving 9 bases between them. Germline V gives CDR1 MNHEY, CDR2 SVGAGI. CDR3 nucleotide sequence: TGTGCCAGCAGTTACTCGATCCTAGGCGGGGAGCTGTTTTTT. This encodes CASSYSILGGELFF.

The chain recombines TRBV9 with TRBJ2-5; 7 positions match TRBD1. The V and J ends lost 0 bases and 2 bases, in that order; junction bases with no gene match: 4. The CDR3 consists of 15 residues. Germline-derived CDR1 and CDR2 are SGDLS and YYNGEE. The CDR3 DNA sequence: TGTGCCAGCAGCGTAGGAAGGGGGCATCAAGAGACCCAGTACTTC. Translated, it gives CASSVGRGHQETQYF.

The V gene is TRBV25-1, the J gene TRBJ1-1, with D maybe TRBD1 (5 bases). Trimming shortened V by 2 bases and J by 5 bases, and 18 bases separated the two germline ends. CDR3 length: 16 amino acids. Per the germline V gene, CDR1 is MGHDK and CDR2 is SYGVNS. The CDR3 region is CASSEGGARMGTEAFF. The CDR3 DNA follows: TGTGCCAGCAGTGAAGGAGGGGCCAGGATGGGGACTGAAGCTTTCTTT.